The source of this T cell receptor (beta chain) is a study of cytomegalovirus exposure and HLA in healthy donors. Overall study findings and caveats: Most TCR sequences proved rare, with some public TCRs found in many donors. In all likelihood, a cluster of highly shared sequence variants was a sequencing artifact. Previous analysis showed most TCR beta V segments were productive about 90% or about 30% of the time. Cytomegalovirus association was listed for 150 or so TCR beta chains.

The ends lost 7 bases at V and 5 bases at J; junction bases unmatched: 8. This CDR3 spans 13 amino acids. Germline CDR1 reads ENHRY; CDR2 reads SYGVKD. Note on this clone: As yet, its antigen is unknown.

This PCR relied on a set of 60 Vbeta primers and 13 Jbeta primers. The data were produced by immunoSEQ multiplex PCR, yet TCRdb's version contains in-frame clones alone and is incomplete. The data contain 120,000 to 150,000 clones, around 75% of them seen just once; the ten biggest clones take up approximately 3%. The TCR originated in a female donor in good health and CMV-seronegative. The genes are TRBV10-3 and TRBJ2-7, with TRBD1 identical over 7 bases. The sample consisted of PBMCs. The CDR3 DNA reads as TGTGCCATCACACAGGGGCCAAGGGACGAGCAGTACTTC. Encoded protein: CAITQGPRDEQYF.